This T cell receptor beta chain was profiled in a study of a mutant IDH1 vaccine in newly diagnosed glioma. Study summary: Averaging roughly 40 years of age, treated patients were about 62% male and around 38% female. Those enrolled had earlier been treated with radiotherapy, temozolomide, or both, mostly both.

Method: immunoSEQ multiplex PCR; TCRdb's copy keeps in-frame clones and lacks some. The sample shows fewer than 45,000 clones, roughly 90% of them seen only once. The time point: baseline, week 1 (first vaccination visit). Documented treatment: pre-vaccination baseline after standard-of-care therapy. Patients carried new grade 3 or 4 IDH1-mutant astrocytomas lacking nuclear ATRX. This clone appeared once. V was pared by 3 bases and J by 10 bases, with 7 bases between. This CDR3 has 12 amino acids. Germline assignment: CDR1 SEHNR and CDR2 FQNEAQ (reference sequence). The rearrangement links TRBV7-9 to TRBJ1-6; D is unresolved. The sequence was obtained from a man between 18 and 35 years old with glioma. Sequencing used PBMCs, obtained from a glioma patient treated with radiotherapy, temozolomide or both. This chain's CDR3 is CASSFLRSPLHF. DNA of the CDR3: TGTGCCAGCAGCTTTTTGCGGTCACCCCTCCACTTT.